Presented here are 21 T cell receptor beta chains from one specimen sequenced in a study of vaccination and CD4 T cells after COVID-19. Treatment of the sample: approximately nine-day PBMC culture with coronavirus spike peptide pools or control peptides (ViraFEST assay). These receptors lack a known antigen. Sequenced with the Oncomine TCR Beta short-read assay was DNA taken from cultured CD4+ T cells. TCRdb re-analysed the PCR reads in MiXCR, keeping a single row per CDR3 protein. Of 17,000 or so distinct CDR3 sequences listed, around 45% are singletons. The specimen was CD4+ T cells from blood, cultured in vitro, collected after SARS-CoV-2 vaccination. The receptors stem from a human donor who had recovered from COVID-19.

The chain combines TRBV12-3 or TRBV12-4 with TRBJ2-7; possibly TRBD2 for D (5 bases). CDR3 length equals 14 residues. With 5 bases removed from V and 2 bases from J, the gap between germline ends came to 13 bases. CDR3 sequence: CASSTPGTAYEQYF. The CDR3 DNA is TGTGCCAGCAGTACTCCGGGAACGGCCTACGAGCAGTACTTC.

This chain joins TRBV5-1 and TRBJ2-7; a possible D gene is TRBD1 (6 bases). The germline V and J ends were trimmed by 4 bases and 2 bases, with 13 bases remaining between them. The CDR3 spans 14 residues. The germline V gene has CDR1 SGHRS and CDR2 YFSETQ. CDR3 coding DNA: TGCGCCAGCAGCCCAAACAACAGGGCCTACGAGCAGTACTTC. Translating gives CASSPNNRAYEQYF.

This clonotype was recorded a few times. This chain connects TRBV7-3 to TRBJ2-2, with 8 bases that match TRBD1. CDR3 size: 15 residues. V was pared by 4 bases and J by 4 bases, with 5 bases of the junction left unmatched. Looked up from germline, CDR1 is SGHTA and CDR2 is FQGTGA. CDR3 loop: CASSSTGAGTGELFF. In DNA form, the CDR3 reads TGTGCCAGCAGCTCGACAGGGGCAGGCACCGGGGAGCTGTTTTTT.

The chain has TRBV6-1 and TRBJ2-3, with 10 bases aligning to TRBD2. V gave up 3 bases and J gave up 4 bases; unmatched junction bases: 4. Germline V gives CDR1 MNHNS, CDR2 SASEGT. The CDR3 loop spans 15 amino acids. The CDR3 spells CASSESSGSPDTQYF. As DNA, the CDR3 is TGTGCCAGCAGTGAGTCTAGCGGGAGCCCAGATACGCAGTATTTT.

By share, this clonotype ranks as medium-sized (0.01 to 0.1%). The chain employs TRBV28 and TRBJ2-6; D is undetermined. With 7 bases removed from V and 0 bases from J, the gap between germline ends came to 16 bases. The V gene's germline CDR1 is MDHEN and CDR2 SYDVKM. The CDR3 extends over 17 amino acids. The CDR3 DNA reads as TGTGCCAGCAACCAACAGCCCAGCATCTCTGGGGCCAACGTCCTGACTTTC. Its translation is CASNQQPSISGANVLTF.

The chain uses TRBV7-9 and TRBJ2-3; 9 bases map to TRBD1. V was clipped by 1 base and J by 3 bases; unmatched bases: 5. Germline assignment: CDR1 SEHNR and CDR2 FQNEAQ (reference sequence). CDR3 length equals 16 residues. CDR3 sequence reads: CASSLVAGQGTDTQYF. For the CDR3, the DNA is TGTGCCAGCAGCTTAGTCGCCGGACAGGGGACAGATACGCAGTATTTT.

The chain uses TRBV12-3 or TRBV12-4 and TRBJ1-5; D is ambiguous. The V end lost 3 bases, the J end lost 4 bases, and 7 bases lay between the germline ends. The CDR3 covers 13 residues. Written as DNA, the CDR3 is TGTGCCAGCAGTTTGGGCCGGAATCAGCCCCAGCATTTT. Translated, it gives CASSLGRNQPQHF.

The chain has TRBV20-1 and TRBJ2-7; D not certain. Germline-derived CDR1 and CDR2 are DFQATT and SNEGSKA (reference sequence). Deletions cut 5 bases from V and 0 bases from J, with 23 bases between. The CDR3 length is 17 residues. The CDR3 is CSALGSPSATRSYEQYF. CDR3 DNA: TGCAGTGCTTTAGGCTCCCCTTCGGCGACGCGCTCCTACGAGCAGTACTTC.

The CDR3, as DNA: TGTGCCAGCAGCCAAGATCTCGCGGAAGTGGCCGAGCAGTACTTC. Translating it yields CASSQDLAEVAEQYF. The rearrangement uses TRBV4-2 and TRBJ2-7; D is ambiguous. V was clipped by 0 bases and J by 6 bases, with 15 bases between them. This CDR3 contains 15 residues. Per the germline V gene, CDR1 is LGHNA and CDR2 is YNFKEQ.

CDR3 sequence reads: CASSLGTPLDDPYEQYF. The CDR3 DNA follows: TGTGCCAGCAGCTTAGGAACGCCCCTGGACGATCCCTACGAGCAGTACTTC. The V and J genes are TRBV7-8 and TRBJ2-7; the D is unclear. V was cut by 1 base and J by 2 bases, with 18 bases left in between. CDR3 length: 17 amino acids. The germline gives CDR1 SGHVS, CDR2 FQNEAQ.

The CDR3 loop is CASGLTPNRDRVDEQFF. The DNA for the CDR3 is TGTGCTAGTGGTTTGACCCCAAACCGGGACAGGGTTGATGAGCAGTTCTTC. The chain recombines TRBV12-5 with TRBJ2-1; 9 positions agree with TRBD1. Per germline, CDR1 LGHNT and CDR2 FRNRAP. The ends lost 2 bases at V and 8 bases at J; junction bases unmatched: 13. CDR3 length: 17 amino acids.

The chain couples TRBV7-2 to TRBJ2-5, with TRBD1 matching 10 bases. The CDR3 contains 17 residues. CDR1 is SGHTA and CDR2 is FQGNSA in the germline V gene. J was trimmed by 6 bases and V by 4 bases; bases with no gene match: 14. The CDR3 loop is CASSSLGAGQGRKTQYF. The CDR3 nucleotides are TGTGCCAGCAGCTCCCTGGGTGCGGGACAGGGGAGGAAGACCCAGTACTTC.

The chain couples TRBV19 to TRBJ2-7; weak D call: TRBD2 (6 bases). This CDR3 region has 15 residues. V was shortened by 4 bases and J by 7 bases, with 20 bases between the two germline ends. Germline V gene data show CDR1 as LNHDA and CDR2 as SQIVND (reference sequence). The CDR3 DNA is TGTGCCAGTAGTACCTGGACACGCACGGAGGGAGAGCAGTACTTC. It translates to CASSTWTRTEGEQYF.

On this clonotype itself: Since a much larger clone is just one base distant, this may be a read error. Lacking the conserved final phenylalanine or tryptophan, this CDR3 likely reflects a read error. This sequence joins TRBV20-1 and TRBJ2-7; D perhaps matches TRBD2 (6 bases). Trimming left V 3 bases short and J 4 bases short, with 16 bases between. Germline V gene lookup returns CDR1 DFQATT and CDR2 SNEGSKA (reference sequence). The CDR3 is 14 residues long. Here the CDR3 DNA reads TGCAGTGCTAGGACCCCAGGCGGGATGTACGAGCAGTACCTC. The encoded protein is CSARTPGGMYEQYL.

The chain has TRBV19 and TRBJ2-3; TRBD1 matches 9 bases. This CDR3 contains 14 residues. Germline V gene lookup returns CDR1 LNHDA and CDR2 SQIVND (reference sequence). With V trimmed by 3 bases and J by 4 bases, 2 bases remained unmatched. The CDR3, as DNA: TGTGCCAGTAGTATGGGACAGGGCGCAGATACGCAGTATTTT. Translating it yields CASSMGQGADTQYF.

This clonotype has just a few counts. The V gene is TRBV20-1, the J gene TRBJ1-4, with D unresolved. This CDR3 region has 12 residues. Germline CDR1 reads DFQATT; CDR2 reads SNEGSKA (reference sequence). In DNA form, the CDR3 reads TGCAGCGCTTCGGCAACTAATGAAAAACTGTTTTTT. Translating gives CSASATNEKLFF.

This clonotype came up a few times. This chain connects TRBV27 to TRBJ2-5; 9 nucleotides match TRBD2. Germline V gene lookup returns CDR1 MNHEY and CDR2 SMNVEV (reference sequence). V trimming: 5 bases; J trimming: 2 bases; junction bases outside the gene matches: 15. The CDR3 totals 18 residues. The CDR3 DNA is TGTGCCAGCAGTCATCAACCCCATAGCGGGAGCGTTCAAGAGACCCAGTACTTC. Its translation is CASSHQPHSGSVQETQYF.

The chain combines TRBV12-3 or TRBV12-4 with TRBJ2-6; no clear D gene. There are 14 residues in the CDR3. Trimming took 6 bases from V and 0 from J, leaving 6 bases between them. The DNA for the CDR3 is TGTGCCAGCAGCAGGACCTCTGGGGCCAACGTCCTGACTTTC. This codes for CASSRTSGANVLTF.

The gene calls are TRBV25-1 and TRBJ2-5, with D perhaps matching TRBD2 (7 bases). There are 15 residues in the CDR3. CDR1 is MGHDK, CDR2 SYGVNS, per germline. V shed 6 bases and J shed 2 bases, with 16 bases lying between them. CDR3 sequence reads: CASSPRGAGQETQYF. CDR3 sequence (DNA): TGTGCCAGCAGCCCCCGGGGGGCTGGGCAAGAGACCCAGTACTTC.

This chain joins TRBV7-2 and TRBJ2-1; D call uncertain. Per germline, CDR1 SGHTA and CDR2 FQGNSA. The CDR3 runs 14 residues. V was cut by 2 bases and J by 6 bases, with 11 bases left in between. CDR3 coding DNA: TGTGCCAGCAGCTTAATGGCCCTGGGCAATGAGCAGTTCTTC. This encodes CASSLMALGNEQFF.

The rearrangement uses TRBV6-1 and TRBJ2-5; D uncertain. The CDR3 has 13 residues. V was clipped by 6 bases and J by 3 bases, with 11 bases between them. The V gene's germline CDR1 is MNHNS and CDR2 SASEGT. The CDR3 DNA reads as TGTGCCAGCAGGAGGAATAAGAAAGAGACCCAGTACTTC. Its translation: CASRRNKKETQYF.